This TCR beta chain is from a study of cytomegalovirus exposure and HLA in healthy donors (dated by TCRdb to 2016 to 2017). Broadly, across the study: According to an earlier analysis of several hundred of the donors, some 180 million T cells yielded 95 million to 140 million unique TCR beta sequences and about 300 Gb of sequence data. An early release covering about 600 HLA-typed donors comprised about 300 gigabases of sequencing data and tens of millions of unique TCR sequences. Among the roughly 390 genotyped donors, 75% to 90% belonged to the genetic ancestry cluster associated with self-reported Caucasian donors. The aim of the study was to test whether cataloging public T cell receptors could identify signatures of past pathogen exposure. The T cell repertoires of under 700 subjects were profiled by immunosequencing and related to cytomegalovirus serostatus. In addition to the first cohort of 500 to 850 subjects, a separate validation cohort of about 120 different subjects was used. To predict cytomegalovirus infection status, the study combined high-throughput TCR immunosequencing, statistical association of individual TCRs with disease status, and machine learning. A later analysis re-examined previously published TCR beta repertoires from 610 or so donors and added high-resolution HLA genotyping to investigate patterns of TCR occurrence. Rather than drawing on any new phenotypic data, the later analysis identified candidate immune exposures from TCR beta sequences and the way those sequences occurred across donors. To decide whether each TCR beta V gene segment behaved as functional or pseudogenic, an earlier analysis of some 600 of the donors relied on high-throughput TCR beta sequencing. Donor age, sex, ethnicity and CMV serostatus were collected together with the repertoire data. In a later genetic analysis, genome-wide SNP genotypes for about 65% of the 666 donors were used, and that subset was treated as a discovery cohort. All discovery cohort repertoires had been generated on a single sequencing platform. HLA typing covered class I and class II loci at four-digit resolution. The number of typed donors differed by locus: about 620-630 for A, B, C, DRB1 and DQB1; 522 for DQA1; 606 for DPA1; and 450 to 480 for DPB1. Several DR-DQ haplotypes were handled as single units for association and clustering because linkage in the cohort was strong. On average, around 240,000 unique TCR beta nucleotide sequences were sequenced per donor among 300 to 500 genotyped donors of the cohort, with roughly 18% of those sequences being non-productive.

The library was obtained by the immunoSEQ multiplex PCR assay. For the multiplex PCR, a mixture combining 60 forward primers for TCR Vbeta segments and 13 reverse primers for TCR Jbeta segments was used. Amplification of the CDR3 region of rearranged TCR beta genes was performed with a multiplex PCR assay on genomic DNA. On the Illumina HiSeq System, the amplified TCR beta libraries were sequenced as 87-base-pair reads. On the authors' methods: In a later analysis, some 80 million unique TCR beta chains were counted across the roughly 670 repertoires, and approximately 11 million of these chains were shared by at least two donors. To remove PCR and sequencing errors, raw reads were error-corrected and collapsed into unique sequences using a nearest-neighbor algorithm that merged closely related sequences. CDR3 sequences were aligned to IMGT reference sequences to assign V, D and J gene segments. For a sequence to be retained, a match of at least six nucleotides was required to both a V gene segment and a J gene segment. Rearrangements were classified as productive when the CDR3 lacked stop codons and remained in frame with V and J, and all other rearrangements were classified as non-productive. Following IMGT convention, CDR3 was defined as the stretch from the second conserved V-encoded cysteine up to the conserved J-encoded phenylalanine. Sequences without an unambiguous match to a single V gene segment were excluded from the earlier analysis of about 600 of the donors. An earlier analysis of roughly 590 of the donors called V segments functional above 56.7% productive rearrangements and segregating when the between-donor standard deviation exceeded 5%. A statistical classification framework was built to diagnose cytomegalovirus status from the catalog of TCR beta chain sequences. A later analysis assigned V and J genes by comparing TCR nucleotide sequences with IMGT/GENE-DB human TR gene sequences. A later analysis assigned CDR3 sequences and most-parsimonious VDJ recombination scenarios with the TCRdist pipeline. In a later analysis, each TCR beta chain was defined by its CDR3 amino acid sequence together with its V-gene family, and reads without a unique V-gene family were excluded. A later analysis removed over 500 highly shared, low-generation-probability nucleotide sequences to deal with suspected cross-contamination and a sequencing artifact. In a later analysis, a clonal expansion index for each public chain was calculated from normalized within-repertoire ranks of inferred template counts. In a later analysis, generation probabilities were computed using a VDJ recombination model fitted to out-of-frame rearrangements, and the results were checked against IGoR. A later analysis scored TCR-TCR, TCR-HLA and TCR-CMV co-occurrence with hypergeometric tests, applying a repertoire-size bias correction to TCR pairs. To estimate false discovery rates, a later analysis permuted the HLA or CMV assignments 20 times. A later analysis grouped co-occurring TCRs with DBSCAN, adding TCRdist sequence similarity when clustering within HLA-allele-positive subsets. Co-occurrence clustering excluded repertoires with fewer than 30,000 or more than 120,000 public chains, plus five with anomalous nucleotide sharing. The table comes from immuneACCESS by way of TCRdb, which keeps in-frame sequences with V and J called. Part of the clones is missing from these tables; in studies checked, under half for an unresolved V gene and the rest for unknown reasons. The V and J calls and clone size were taken over from that table, and D and trimming were inferred from the DNA. For this sample there are fewer than 250,000 clones; over 80% appear just once. The ten largest make up roughly 0.71% of the sample.

Summary of the overall study and its limitations: When HLA alleles, especially DR and DQ, strongly co-occurred, attributing TCR associations to individual alleles was difficult. In a later analysis, the rate of TCR association differed among HLA loci, with DRB1 alleles having the most associated TCRs and HLA-C alleles having the fewest. In an earlier analysis of fewer than 700 of the donors, most TCR beta V segments appeared in productive rearrangements about 87% or about 30% of the time, broadly matching IMGT annotations. A group of highly shared sequence variants was considered likely to be a technical artifact of the sequencing pipeline. In both the original and validation cohorts, the classifier was reported to diagnose cytomegalovirus status with high specificity and sensitivity. In vitro tests confirmed that three of the cytomegalovirus-associated TCR beta chains recognize cytomegalovirus antigens. In this cohort, only TCR beta chains were sequenced, and detectable features were limited by the absence of alpha or paired-chain data. A further reported finding was that TCR beta sequences accurately predicted the HLA-A and HLA-B alleles for most subjects in the first cohort. At a false discovery rate of 0.05, a later analysis linked 16,951 TCR beta sequences to specific HLA alleles. In the study, around 150 TCR beta chains were listed as associated with cytomegalovirus. The earlier analysis of about 600 of the donors excluded roughly 17 rarely observed V segments, including chromosome 9 orphons, because counts were too low. The only immune exposure information available for the cohort was CMV serostatus. In a later analysis, several top co-occurrence clusters were reported to appear linked to parvovirus B19, influenza, CMV and Epstein-Barr virus. The presence/absence analyses assumed that sequencing depth was roughly uniform across donors, and that assumption may not be true. According to a later genetic analysis, donors in an Asian-associated ancestry cluster had fewer N-insertions in productive TCRs than the roughly 670-donor mean. V-gene and J-gene trimming of TCR beta chains was associated with a missense DCLRE1C variant in a later genetic analysis, and the association was replicated in an independent cohort. Because the 87-base-pair reads could not distinguish some IMGT-functional V segments, including TRBV6-2 and TRBV6-3, those segments were excluded. Because HLA typing was unavailable for some donors at each locus, only the typed subset was used in association tests. According to the authors, the approach could potentially be generalized to other disease states and immunological phenotypes. Most CMV-associated TCR beta chains appeared to be HLA-restricted in a later analysis, and the HLA associations seemed to be driven largely by CMV exposure. Compared with equally common non-associated chains, HLA-associated TCR beta chains in a later analysis were more clonally expanded and had lower generation probabilities. While some public TCRs were present in many individuals, most TCR sequences turned up only very rarely across donors. Correlated functional status among segregating V segments might reflect linkage disequilibrium, but an unknown experimental factor could not be ruled out.

In total, about 650 healthy bone marrow donors made up the cohort. Cohort members were all nominally healthy when sampled, although unrecorded immune exposures were likely present. The donor was CMV seronegative and was included in the group of approximately 350 seronegative cohort members. Every donor gave a peripheral blood sample, and the peripheral blood mononuclear cells from that sample were used for TCR beta sequencing. Genomic DNA extraction from the blood cell samples was performed with the Qiagen DNeasy Blood Extraction Kit. Looking up the germline V gene (reference sequence) yields CDR1 MNHNY and CDR2 SVGAGI. The V and J ends are trimmed by 7 bases and 5 bases, leaving 11 bases between them. From the cysteine through the phenylalanine, the CDR3 covers 12 amino acids. The read is trimmed to its CDR3 DNA, 36 bases read in frame from base 1. This clone is a singleton in its sample. Its binding antigen is unknown. No much larger clonotype is one base removed from it; base qualities were not supplied.

The rearranged segments are TRBV6-6 and TRBJ2-5; a tentative D match to TRBD1 spans 7 bases. The receptor's source is a boy aged 2-9 years in good health and CMV-seronegative. Sample: PBMCs. The DNA sequence is TGTGCCAGCACCCAGGGGGGTGAGACCCAGTACTTC. It specifies CASTQGGETQYF.